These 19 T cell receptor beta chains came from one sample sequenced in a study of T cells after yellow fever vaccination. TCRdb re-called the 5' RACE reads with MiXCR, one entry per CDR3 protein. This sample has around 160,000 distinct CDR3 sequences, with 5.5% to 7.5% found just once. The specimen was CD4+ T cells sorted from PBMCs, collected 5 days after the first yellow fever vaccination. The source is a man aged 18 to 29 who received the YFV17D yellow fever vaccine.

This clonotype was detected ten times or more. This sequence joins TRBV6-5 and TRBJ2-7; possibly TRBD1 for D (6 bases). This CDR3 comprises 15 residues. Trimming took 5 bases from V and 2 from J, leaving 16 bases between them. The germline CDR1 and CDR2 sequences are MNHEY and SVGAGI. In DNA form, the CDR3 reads TGTGCCAGCAGTCCATACCCCAGGGGCACCTACGAGCAGTACTTC. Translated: CASSPYPRGTYEQYF.

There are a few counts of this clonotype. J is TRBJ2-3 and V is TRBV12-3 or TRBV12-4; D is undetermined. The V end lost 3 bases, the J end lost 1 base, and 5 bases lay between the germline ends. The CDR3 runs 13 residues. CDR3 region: CASSFWGTDTQYF. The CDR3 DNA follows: TGTGCCAGCAGTTTCTGGGGCACAGATACGCAGTATTTT.

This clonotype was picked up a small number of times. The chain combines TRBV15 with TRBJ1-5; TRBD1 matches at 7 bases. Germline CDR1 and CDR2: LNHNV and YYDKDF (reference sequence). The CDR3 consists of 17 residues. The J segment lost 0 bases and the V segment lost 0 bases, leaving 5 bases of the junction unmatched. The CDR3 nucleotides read TGTGCCACCAGCAGAGACCAGGGGACAGCTAGCAATCAGCCCCAGCATTTT. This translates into CATSRDQGTASNQPQHF. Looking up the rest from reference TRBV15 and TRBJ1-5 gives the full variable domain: DAMVIQNPRYQVTQFGKPVTLSCSQTLNHNVMYWYQQKSSQAPKLLFHYYDKDFNNEADTPDNFQSRRPNTSFCFLDIRSPGLGDTAMYLCATSRDQGTASNQPQHFGDGTRLSIL.

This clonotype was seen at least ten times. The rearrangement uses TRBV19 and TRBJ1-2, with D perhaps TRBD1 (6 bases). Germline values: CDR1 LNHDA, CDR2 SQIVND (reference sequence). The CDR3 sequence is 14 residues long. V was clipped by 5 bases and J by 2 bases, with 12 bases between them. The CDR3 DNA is TGTGCCAGTAGTGACAGACAGGACAACTATGGCTACACCTTC. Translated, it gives CASSDRQDNYGYTF.

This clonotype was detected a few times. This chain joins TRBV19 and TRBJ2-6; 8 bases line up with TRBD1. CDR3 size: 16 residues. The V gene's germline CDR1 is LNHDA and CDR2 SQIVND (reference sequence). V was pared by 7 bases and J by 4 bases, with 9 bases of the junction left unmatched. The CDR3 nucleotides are TGTGCCAGTAATCGGCAGGGGGCGCCCGGGGCCAACGTCCTGACTTTC. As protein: CASNRQGAPGANVLTF.

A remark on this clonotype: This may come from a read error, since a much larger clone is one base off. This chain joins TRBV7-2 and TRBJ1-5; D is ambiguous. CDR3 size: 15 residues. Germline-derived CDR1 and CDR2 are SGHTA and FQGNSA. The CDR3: CASSSVTGSKQPQHF. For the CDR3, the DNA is TGTGCCAGCAGCTCCGTGACGGGTAGCAAGCAGCCCCAGCATTTT. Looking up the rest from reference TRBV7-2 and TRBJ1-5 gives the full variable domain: GAGVSQSPSNKVTEKGKDVELRCDPISGHTALYWYRQSLGQGLEFLIYFQGNSAPDKSGLPSDRFSAERTGGSVSTLTIQRTQQEDSAVYLCASSSVTGSKQPQHFGDGTRLSIL.

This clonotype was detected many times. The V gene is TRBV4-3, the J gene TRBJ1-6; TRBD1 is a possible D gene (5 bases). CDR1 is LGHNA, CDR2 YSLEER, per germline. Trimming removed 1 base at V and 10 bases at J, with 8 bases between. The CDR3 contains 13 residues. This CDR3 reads CASSQGRDSPLHF. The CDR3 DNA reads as TGCGCCAGCAGCCAAGGCAGGGACTCACCCCTCCACTTT.

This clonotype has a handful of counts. The CDR3 protein is CASSGGQGETQYF. The CDR3 DNA follows: TGCGCCAGCTCTGGGGGCCAGGGAGAGACCCAGTACTTC. J is TRBJ2-5 and V is TRBV5-1; D possibly corresponds to TRBD1 (6 bases). V was shortened by 7 bases and J by 4 bases, with 14 bases between the two germline ends. CDR3 size: 13 residues. Germline assignment: CDR1 SGHRS and CDR2 YFSETQ.

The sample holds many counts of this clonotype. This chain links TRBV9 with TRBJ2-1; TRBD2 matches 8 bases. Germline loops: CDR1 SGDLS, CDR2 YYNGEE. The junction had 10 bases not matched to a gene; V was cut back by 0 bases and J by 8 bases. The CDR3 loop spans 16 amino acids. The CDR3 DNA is TGTGCCAGCAGCGTAGACGGGACTAGTCGATCGCATGAGCAGTTCTTC. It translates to CASSVDGTSRSHEQFF.

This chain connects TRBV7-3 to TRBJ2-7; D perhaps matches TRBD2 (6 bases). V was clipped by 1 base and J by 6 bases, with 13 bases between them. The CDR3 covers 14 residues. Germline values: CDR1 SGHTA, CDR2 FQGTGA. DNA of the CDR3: TGTGCCAGCAGCTTAATGGGGGGAGATATCGAGCAGTACTTC. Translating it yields CASSLMGGDIEQYF.

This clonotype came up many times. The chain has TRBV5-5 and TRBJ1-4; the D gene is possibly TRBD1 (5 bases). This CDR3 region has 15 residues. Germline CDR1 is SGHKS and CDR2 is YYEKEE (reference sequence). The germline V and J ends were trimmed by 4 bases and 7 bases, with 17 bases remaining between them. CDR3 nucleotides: TGTGCCAGCAGCGACACCGGGACCGCTGCTGAAAAACTGTTTTTT. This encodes CASSDTGTAAEKLFF. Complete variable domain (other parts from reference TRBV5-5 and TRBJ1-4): DAGVTQSPTHLIKTRGQQVTLRCSPISGHKSVSWYQQVLGQGPQFIFQYYEKEERGRGNFPDRFSARQFPNYSSELNVNALLLGDSALYLCASSDTGTAAEKLFFGSGTQLSVL.

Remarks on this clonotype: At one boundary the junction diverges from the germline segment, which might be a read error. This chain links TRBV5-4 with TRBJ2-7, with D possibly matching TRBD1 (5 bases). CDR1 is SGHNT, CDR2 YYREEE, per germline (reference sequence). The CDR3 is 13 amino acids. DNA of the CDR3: TGTGCCAGCAGCCCGACCCAGACAGTAGATCTGCACTTC. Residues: CASSPTQTVDLHF. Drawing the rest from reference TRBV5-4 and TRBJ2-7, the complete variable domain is ETGVTQSPTHLIKTRGQQVTLRCSSQSGHNTVSWYQQALGQGPQFIFQYYREEENGRGNFPPRFSGLQFPNYSSELNVNALELDDSALYLCASSPTQTVDLHFGPGTRLTVT.

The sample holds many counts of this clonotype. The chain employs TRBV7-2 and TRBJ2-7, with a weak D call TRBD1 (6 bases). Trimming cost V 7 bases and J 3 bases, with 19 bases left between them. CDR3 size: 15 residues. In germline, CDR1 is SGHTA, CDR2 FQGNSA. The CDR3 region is CASKLSRGSLYEQYF. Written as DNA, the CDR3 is TGTGCCAGCAAGCTTAGCAGGGGATCCCTCTACGAGCAGTACTTC.

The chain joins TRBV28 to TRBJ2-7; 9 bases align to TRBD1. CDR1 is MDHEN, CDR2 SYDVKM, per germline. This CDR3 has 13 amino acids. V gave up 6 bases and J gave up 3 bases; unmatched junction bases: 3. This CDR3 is CASSYRGLYEQYV. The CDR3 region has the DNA TGTGCCAGCAGCTACAGGGGGCTCTACGAGCAGTACGTC.

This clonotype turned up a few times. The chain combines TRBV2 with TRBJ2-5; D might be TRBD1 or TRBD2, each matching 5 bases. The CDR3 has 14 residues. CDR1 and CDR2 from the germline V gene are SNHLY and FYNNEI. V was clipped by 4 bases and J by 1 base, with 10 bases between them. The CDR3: CASSAGTTQETQYF. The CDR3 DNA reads TGTGCCAGCAGTGCTGGGACCACCCAAGAGACCCAGTACTTC.

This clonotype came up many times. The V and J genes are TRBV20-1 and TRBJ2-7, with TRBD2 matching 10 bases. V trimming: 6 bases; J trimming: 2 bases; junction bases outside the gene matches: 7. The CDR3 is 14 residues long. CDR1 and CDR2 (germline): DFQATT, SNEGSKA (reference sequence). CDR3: CSAPPSGGAYEQYF. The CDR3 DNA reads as TGCAGTGCCCCTCCAAGCGGGGGGGCCTACGAGCAGTACTTC.

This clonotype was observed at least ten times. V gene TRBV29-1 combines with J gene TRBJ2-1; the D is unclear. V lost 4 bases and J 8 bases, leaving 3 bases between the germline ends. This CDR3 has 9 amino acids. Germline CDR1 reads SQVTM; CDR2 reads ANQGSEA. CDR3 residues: CSVADEQFF. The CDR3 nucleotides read TGCAGCGTTGCCGATGAGCAGTTCTTC.

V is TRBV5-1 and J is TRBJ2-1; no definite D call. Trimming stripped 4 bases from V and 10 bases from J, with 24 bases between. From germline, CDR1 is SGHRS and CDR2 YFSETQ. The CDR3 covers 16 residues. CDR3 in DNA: TGCGCCAGCAGCCCATCGAACGTTGTCCAAACCGGGGAGCAGTTCTTC. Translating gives CASSPSNVVQTGEQFF.

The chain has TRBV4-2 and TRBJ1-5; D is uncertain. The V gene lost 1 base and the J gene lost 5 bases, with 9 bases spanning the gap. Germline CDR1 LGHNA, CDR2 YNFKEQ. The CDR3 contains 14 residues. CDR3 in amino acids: CASSQGDSDQPQHF. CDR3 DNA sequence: TGTGCCAGCAGCCAAGGGGATTCGGATCAGCCCCAGCATTTT.